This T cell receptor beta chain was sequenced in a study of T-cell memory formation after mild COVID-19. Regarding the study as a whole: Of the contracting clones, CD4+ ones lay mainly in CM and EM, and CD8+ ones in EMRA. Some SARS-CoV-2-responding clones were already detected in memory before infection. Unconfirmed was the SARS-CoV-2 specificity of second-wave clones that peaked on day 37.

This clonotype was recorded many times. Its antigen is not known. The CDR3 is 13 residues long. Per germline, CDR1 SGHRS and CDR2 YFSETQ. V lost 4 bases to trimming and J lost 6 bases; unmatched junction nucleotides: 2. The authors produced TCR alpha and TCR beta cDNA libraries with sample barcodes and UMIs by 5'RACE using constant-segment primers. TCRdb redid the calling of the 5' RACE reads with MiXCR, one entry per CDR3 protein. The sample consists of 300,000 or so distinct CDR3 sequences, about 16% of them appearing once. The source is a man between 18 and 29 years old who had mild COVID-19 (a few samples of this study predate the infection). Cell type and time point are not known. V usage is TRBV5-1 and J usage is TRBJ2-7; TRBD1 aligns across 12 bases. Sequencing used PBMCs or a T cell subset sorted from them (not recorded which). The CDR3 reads CASSAGQGAEQYV. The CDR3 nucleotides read TGCGCCAGCAGCGCGGGACAGGGGGCCGAGCAGTACGTC.